Below, 26 T cell receptor beta chains from the same sample are listed, as sequenced in a study of blood T cell repertoires in COVID-19. Assay used: immunoSEQ multiplex PCR; TCRdb lists only in-frame clones, some missing. The sample carries 250,000 or so clones, about nine tenths recorded once. The sample comprised PBMCs or T cells enriched from blood (not recorded which). These receptors came from a woman aged 40 to 50 with acute COVID-19.

This clone has at least ten counts. CDR3 DNA: TGCGCCAGCAGCTTCGACAGGGCGAAGGCTTTCTTT. It codes for CASSFDRAKAFF. The chain links TRBV5-1 to TRBJ1-1, with 7 bases lining up with TRBD1. The CDR3 has 12 amino acids. Trimming cost V 2 bases and J 11 bases; bases outside gene matches: 6. Germline CDR1 reads SGHRS; CDR2 reads YFSETQ.

The table lists this clone with a few counts. The genes are TRBV9 and TRBJ1-2; tentative D call: TRBD1 (6 bases). V lost 4 bases and J lost 4, with 14 bases in between. Germline CDR1 reads SGDLS; CDR2 reads YYNGEE. The CDR3 extends over 14 amino acids. CDR3 region: CASSPQGPFYGYTF. Here the CDR3 DNA reads TGTGCCAGCAGCCCACAGGGCCCCTTCTATGGCTACACCTTC.

The chain joins TRBV10-1 to TRBJ2-1; 13 nucleotides line up with TRBD2. V lost 8 bases and J lost 7; bases outside the gene matches: 5. The CDR3 sequence is 14 residues long. The germline CDR1 and CDR2 sequences are WNHNN and SYGVQD (reference sequence). For the CDR3, the DNA is TGCGCCAGCTCGACTAGCGGGGGGACAAATGAGCAGTTCTTC. Protein: CASSTSGGTNEQFF.

V and J are TRBV7-5 and TRBJ1-5. TRBV7-5 is classified as a pseudogene. This CDR3 contains 16 residues. The DNA for the CDR3 is TGTGCCAGAAGCTTAGCGGAGGGAGGTATCGATCAGCCCCAGCATTTT. Its translation: CARSLAEGGIDQPQHF.

The chain employs TRBV4-3 and TRBJ1-6; TRBD1 agrees at 8 bases. Germline CDR1 LGHNA, CDR2 YSLEER. V was clipped by 4 bases and J by 8 bases; unmatched bases: 4. This CDR3 has 14 amino acids. The DNA of the CDR3 is TGCGCCAGCAGCCTAGGGACAGGTGATTCACCCCTCCACTTT. Its protein product is CASSLGTGDSPLHF.

Only a few counts were recorded for this clone. The chain combines TRBV7-2 with TRBJ2-5; 10 bases match TRBD2. J was trimmed by 7 bases and V by 5 bases; bases with no gene match: 7. This CDR3 contains 14 residues. Germline V gene sequence: CDR1 SGHTA, CDR2 FQGNSA. The CDR3, as DNA: TGTGCCAGCAGCCCCCTGAGCGGGGGGGTGACCCAGTACTTC. Its translation is CASSPLSGGVTQYF.

The V call is TRBV3-1 (or the pseudogene TRBV3-2), the J call TRBJ2-7, with a weak D call TRBD1 (6 bases). V dropped 4 bases and J dropped 0 bases, with 16 bases sitting between them. The CDR3 loop spans 16 amino acids. CDR1 is LGHDT and CDR2 is YNNKEL in the germline V gene (reference sequence). The CDR3 reads CASSLTRDNPSYEQYV. The CDR3 nucleotides read TGTGCCAGCAGCCTGACCCGGGACAATCCCTCCTACGAGCAGTACGTC.

The CDR3 bases are TGCAGCGTGGGGGCAGAAACATATGGCTACACCTTC. This encodes CSVGAETYGYTF. The gene calls are TRBV29-1 and TRBJ1-2, with D tentatively TRBD1 (6 bases). Germline V CDR1 and CDR2: SQVTM, ANQGSEA. The V and J ends lost 6 bases and 5 bases respectively, with 13 bases between them. This CDR3 contains 12 residues.

This chain connects TRBV3-1 (or the pseudogene TRBV3-2) to TRBJ2-6; the match to TRBD2 covers 7 bases. The V segment lost 5 bases and the J segment 4 bases; nucleotides outside the gene matches: 14. The CDR3 length is 18 residues. Germline CDR1 is LGHDT and CDR2 is YNNKEL (reference sequence). CDR3 bases: TGTGCCAGCAGCTTATGGGCAGGGAGGGCACTCGGGGCCAACGTCCTGACTTTC. Translating it yields CASSLWAGRALGANVLTF.

The chain links TRBV6-5 to TRBJ1-3; a weak D match, TRBD1 (6 bases). The V end lost 6 bases, the J end lost 2 bases, and 11 bases lay between the germline ends. The CDR3 sequence is 14 residues long. From germline, CDR1 is MNHEY and CDR2 SVGAGI. CDR3 in amino acids: CASRQGGAGNTIYF. CDR3 nucleotides: TGTGCCAGCAGACAGGGTGGAGCTGGAAACACCATATATTTT.

The DNA for the CDR3 is TGTGCCAGCAGCGGGGACAGGGGAGTAGGGAACTATAATCAGCCCCAGCATTTT. It yields the protein CASSGDRGVGNYNQPQHF. The chain links TRBV5-8 to TRBJ1-5, with TRBD1 identical over 10 bases. The CDR3 runs to 18 residues. Trimming cost V 4 bases and J 4 bases; bases outside gene matches: 14. The germline V gene encodes CDR1 SGHTS and CDR2 YDEGEE.

A single count supports this clone. The V call is TRBV4-1, the J call TRBJ2-2; unclear D gene. There are 14 residues in the CDR3. The germline CDR1 and CDR2 sequences are MGHRA and YSYEKL. V lost 4 bases, J lost 8 bases, and 14 bases lay in between. This CDR3 is CASSRGDWSGELFF. The CDR3 DNA reads TGCGCCAGCAGCCGAGGAGACTGGTCTGGGGAGCTGTTTTTT.

The rearrangement uses TRBV9 and TRBJ1-2; 12 nucleotides line up with TRBD1. V trimming: 3 bases; J trimming: 5 bases; junction bases outside the gene matches: 11. CDR1 is SGDLS, CDR2 YYNGEE, per germline. The CDR3 spans 17 residues. CDR3 amino acids: CASSGPGTGGRAYGYTF. CDR3 sequence (DNA): TGTGCCAGCAGCGGTCCCGGGACAGGGGGCCGGGCGTATGGCTACACCTTC.

The J gene is TRBJ2-1, the V gene TRBV11-3; maybe TRBD2 (6 bases). Germline V lookup: CDR1 SGHNT, CDR2 YENEEA. The V and J ends lost 5 bases and 7 bases respectively, with 15 bases between them. The CDR3 is 14 residues long. CDR3 loop: CASSLRGGVNEQFF. Here the CDR3 DNA reads TGTGCCAGCAGCCTAAGGGGCGGGGTTAATGAGCAGTTCTTC.

The chain uses TRBV2 and TRBJ2-2, with 7 bases identical to TRBD1. CDR3 length equals 15 residues. The trim removed 10 bases at V and 1 base at J, leaving 9 bases unmatched. Germline-derived CDR1 and CDR2 are SNHLY and FYNNEI. CDR3 protein: CATYRGGRNTGELFF. For the CDR3, the DNA is TGTGCCACATACCGAGGGGGCAGGAACACCGGGGAGCTGTTTTTT.

This clone occurred a few times. The chain is built from TRBV19 and TRBJ2-3, with 9 bases lining up with TRBD2. Trimming cost V 4 bases and J 5 bases; bases outside gene matches: 7. Germline V CDR1 and CDR2: LNHDA, SQIVND (reference sequence). CDR3 length equals 15 residues. Here the CDR3 reads CASSRLSSGEDTQYF. The CDR3 DNA is TGTGCCAGTAGTAGGCTCTCTAGCGGGGAAGATACGCAGTATTTT.

The genes are TRBV29-1 and TRBJ1-2; 8 bases are a match to TRBD1. The length of the CDR3 is 16 residues. From germline, CDR1 is SQVTM and CDR2 ANQGSEA. J was trimmed by 3 bases and V by 8 bases; bases with no gene match: 17. CDR3 nucleotides: TGCAGCACCAAGGGGGTCAGGGGGCCCGCTGACTATGGCTACACCTTC. It specifies CSTKGVRGPADYGYTF. Looking up the rest from reference TRBV29-1 and TRBJ1-2 gives the full variable domain: SAVISQKPSRDICQRGTSLTIQCQVDSQVTMMFWYRQQPGQSLTLIATANQGSEATYESGFVIDKFPISRPNLTFSTLTVSNMSPEDSSIYLCSTKGVRGPADYGYTFGSGTRLTVV.

This sequence joins TRBV30 and TRBJ1-6, with a possible D match to TRBD1 (6 bases). Germline lookup yields CDR1 GTSNPN and CDR2 SVGIG (reference sequence). The CDR3 runs 15 residues. V lost 1 base to trimming and J lost 6 bases, with 13 bases between them. CDR3 coding DNA: TGTGCCTGGAGTGCCCAGGGGATCTCTAATTCACCCCTCCACTTT. Protein product: CAWSAQGISNSPLHF.

This chain joins TRBV5-6 and TRBJ2-5; 12 positions match TRBD2. Germline loops: CDR1 SGHDT, CDR2 YYEEEE. Germline trimming cut 3 bases from V and 3 bases from J; bases unmatched to any gene: 6. The CDR3 is 16 residues long. The CDR3 region has the DNA TGTGCCAGCAGCTGGAGGACTAGCGGGGTGAAAGAGACCCAGTACTTC. Translating it yields CASSWRTSGVKETQYF.

The genes are TRBV11-3 and TRBJ1-1; D gene ambiguous. In germline, CDR1 is SGHNT, CDR2 YENEEA. V was shortened by 1 base and J by 4 bases, with 7 bases between the two germline ends. The CDR3 has 13 amino acids. The CDR3 DNA follows: TGTGCCAGCAGCTTAGCCACGGGCACTGAAGCTTTCTTT. Protein: CASSLATGTEAFF. Together with reference TRBV11-3 and TRBJ1-1, the CDR3 gives the full variable domain: EAGVVQSPRYKIIEKKQPVAFWCNPISGHNTLYWYLQNLGQGPELLIRYENEEAVDDSQLPKDRFSAERLKGVDSTLKIQPAELGDSAVYLCASSLATGTEAFFGQGTRLTVV.

This rearrangement joins TRBV5-1 to TRBJ2-6; D is undetermined. Deletions cut 4 bases from V and 0 bases from J, with 11 bases between. The CDR3 is made up of 16 amino acids. Germline V gene sequence: CDR1 SGHRS, CDR2 YFSETQ. In DNA form, the CDR3 reads TGCGCCAGCAGCCCGGGTGAAAGCTCTGGGGCCAACGTCCTGACTTTC. Translated: CASSPGESSGANVLTF.

The chain employs TRBV5-1 and TRBJ1-4; TRBD1 agrees at 9 bases. CDR1 and CDR2 from the germline V gene are SGHRS and YFSETQ. V shed 4 bases, J shed 2 bases, and the junction held 3 bases outside the gene matches. The CDR3 contains 15 residues. The CDR3 sequence: CASSRDRATNEKLFF. CDR3 coding DNA: TGCGCCAGCAGCCGGGACAGGGCGACTAATGAAAAACTGTTTTTT.

CDR3 loop: CAWSPSRSNEKLFF. CDR3 bases: TGTGCCTGGAGTCCGTCCAGATCTAATGAAAAACTGTTTTTT. The chain links TRBV30 to TRBJ1-4; D is ambiguous. The germline V gene has CDR1 GTSNPN and CDR2 SVGIG (reference sequence). The CDR3 is 14 residues long. Trimming stripped 2 bases from V and 3 bases from J, with 10 bases between.

V gene TRBV7-2 combines with J gene TRBJ1-1; D possibly corresponds to TRBD1 (6 bases). Trimming left V 7 bases short and J 3 bases short, with 15 bases between. Germline V gene sequence: CDR1 SGHTA, CDR2 FQGNSA. This CDR3 is 14 amino acids long. The CDR3 DNA reads TGTGCCAGCAACAACGGCGAGGGGGACACTGAAGCTTTCTTT. Its translation is CASNNGEGDTEAFF.

The genes are TRBV5-6 and TRBJ2-1; D is possibly TRBD1 (6 bases). The V gene lost 0 bases and the J gene lost 7 bases, with 17 bases spanning the gap. The CDR3 length is 16 residues. Germline V gene data show CDR1 as SGHDT and CDR2 as YYEEEE. The CDR3 loop reads CASSLENREFINEQFF. The CDR3 DNA follows: TGTGCCAGCAGCTTGGAGAACAGGGAATTCATAAATGAGCAGTTCTTC.

This chain joins TRBV6-5 and TRBJ1-2; TRBD1 matches at 8 bases. J gave up 6 bases and V 9 bases, and 9 bases lay outside the gene matches. The CDR3 is 13 amino acids. The V gene's germline CDR1 is MNHEY and CDR2 SVGAGI. The CDR3 DNA reads as TGTGCCAGTCGGACAGGGCTTTTGGATGGCTACACCTTC. The encoded protein is CASRTGLLDGYTF.